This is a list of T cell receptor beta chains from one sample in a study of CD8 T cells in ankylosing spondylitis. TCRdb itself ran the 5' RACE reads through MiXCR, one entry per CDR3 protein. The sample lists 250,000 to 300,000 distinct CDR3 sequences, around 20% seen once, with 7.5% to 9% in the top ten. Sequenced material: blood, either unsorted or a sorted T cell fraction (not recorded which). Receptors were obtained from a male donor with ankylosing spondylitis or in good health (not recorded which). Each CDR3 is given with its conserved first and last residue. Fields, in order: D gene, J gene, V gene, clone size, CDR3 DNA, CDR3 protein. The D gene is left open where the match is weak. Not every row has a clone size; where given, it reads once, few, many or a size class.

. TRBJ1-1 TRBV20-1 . TGCAGTGCCCTAGACACGAGGACGGAAGCTTTCTTT CSALDTRTEAFF
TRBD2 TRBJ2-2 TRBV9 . TGTGCCAGCAGCGTAGATTCCGGGAGGTCGACCGGGGAGCTGTTTTTT CASSVDSGRSTGELFF
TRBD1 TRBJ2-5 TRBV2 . TGTGCCAGCAGTGTGGACAGGGGCTTGGAGACCCAGTACTTC CASSVDRGLETQYF
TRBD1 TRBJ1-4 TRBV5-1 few TGCGCCAGCAGCTTCGGGGCAGGGGGTTCTGAAAAACTGTTTTTT CASSFGAGGSEKLFF
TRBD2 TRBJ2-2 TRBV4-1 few TGCGCCAGCAGCCAAGATAATAGCGGGGCTAACACCGGGGAGCTGTTTTTT CASSQDNSGANTGELFF
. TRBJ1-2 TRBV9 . TGTGCCAGCAGCGCCCCGGGACTAGTGAGTGGCTACACCTTC CASSAPGLVSGYTF
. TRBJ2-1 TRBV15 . TGTGCCACCCCGGGACACCGCTCCTACAATGAGCAGTTCTTC CATPGHRSYNEQFF
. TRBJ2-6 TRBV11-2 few TGTGCCAGCAGCTTTGGGCCGGGGTCTGGGGCCAACGTCCTGACTTTC CASSFGPGSGANVLTF
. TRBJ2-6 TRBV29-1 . TGCAGCGTTGAATTAAGGGATTACTCTGGGGCCAACGTCCTGACTTTC CSVELRDYSGANVLTF
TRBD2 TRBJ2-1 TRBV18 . TGTGCCAGCTTACTGGGGGCTAGCGGGAGAAATGAGCAGTTCTTC CASLLGASGRNEQFF
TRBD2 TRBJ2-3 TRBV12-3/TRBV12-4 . TGTGCCATCGCCACTAGCGGGGGAAGAGATACGCAGTATTTT CAIATSGGRDTQYF
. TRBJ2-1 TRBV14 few TGTGCCAGCAGCCAAGTTCGTACCCTCTCCTACAATGAGCAGTTCTTC CASSQVRTLSYNEQFF
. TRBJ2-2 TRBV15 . TGTGCCACCAGCTCCGGGGGGCGTTACACCGGGGAGCTGTTTTTT CATSSGGRYTGELFF
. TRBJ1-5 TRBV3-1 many TGTGCCAGCAGCCCCACGGACAATCAGCCCCAGCATTTT CASSPTDNQPQHF
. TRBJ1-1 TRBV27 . TGTGCCAGCAGTTGGACCCTTGGGGGCATAAGGAACACTGAAGCTTTCTTT CASSWTLGGIRNTEAFF
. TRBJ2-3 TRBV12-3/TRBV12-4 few TGTGCCAGCAGCGATGAACAGCCCCTAAGCACAGATACGCAGTATTTT CASSDEQPLSTDTQYF
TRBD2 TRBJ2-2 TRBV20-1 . TGCAGTGCTAGAGATCCTCGGACTAGCGGGGGGAGGAACACCGGGGAGCTGTTTTTT CSARDPRTSGGRNTGELFF
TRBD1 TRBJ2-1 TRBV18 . TGTGCCAGCTCACCACTCACAGGGGCCCATGAGCAGTTCTTC CASSPLTGAHEQFF
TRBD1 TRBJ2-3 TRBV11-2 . TGTGCCAGCAGCCGAGGGACAGCCACAGATACGCAGTATTTT CASSRGTATDTQYF
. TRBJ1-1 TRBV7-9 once TGTGCCAGCAGCTTAAGGAACAGGGACACTGAAGCTTTCTTT CASSLRNRDTEAFF
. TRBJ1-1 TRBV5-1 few TGCGCCAGCAGCTCCTTCGAGGGCACTGAAGCTTTCTTT CASSSFEGTEAFF
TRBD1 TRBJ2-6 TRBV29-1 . TGCAGCGTTAAGGGACAGGGATTCTCTGGGGCCAACGTCCTGACTTTC CSVKGQGFSGANVLTF
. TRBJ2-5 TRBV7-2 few TGTGCCAGCAGCTTAGATGCTTCACGGATGGAGACCCAGTACTTC CASSLDASRMETQYF
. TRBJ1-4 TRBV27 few TGTGCCAGCAGTTTAAACGGGGGACCAACTAATGAAAAACTGTTTTTT CASSLNGGPTNEKLFF
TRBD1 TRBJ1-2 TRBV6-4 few TGTGCCAGCCAGCTCCATCCACAGGGGCCCTATGGCTACACCTTC CASQLHPQGPYGYTF
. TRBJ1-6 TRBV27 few TGTGCCAGCAGAACAGGGAGCTCCTATAATTCACCCCTCCACTTT CASRTGSSYNSPLHF
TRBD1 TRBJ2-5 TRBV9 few TGTGCCAGCAGCGTAATCGGACAGGGGCAAGAGACCCAGTACTTC CASSVIGQGQETQYF
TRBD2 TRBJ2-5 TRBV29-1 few TGCAGCGTTGACCGGCTAGCGGGAGGTGAGACCCAGTACTTC CSVDRLAGGETQYF
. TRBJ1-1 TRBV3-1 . TGTGCCAGCAGCCAAGGGGAAGGCCCAGGGCCCCTGGACACTGAAGCTTTCTTT CASSQGEGPGPLDTEAFF
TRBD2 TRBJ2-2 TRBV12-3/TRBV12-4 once TGTGCCAGCAGTTTGACTAGCGGGAGAACCGGGGAGCTGTTTTTT CASSLTSGRTGELFF
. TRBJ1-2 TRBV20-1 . TGCAGTGCGGCCCCCGCAGGGTATGGCTACACCTTC CSAAPAGYGYTF
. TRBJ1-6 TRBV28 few TGTGCCAGCAGCCCCGTTCGGGATAATTCACCCCTCCACTTT CASSPVRDNSPLHF
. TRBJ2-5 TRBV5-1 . TGCGCCAGCAGCTCCGAAAACCAAGAGACCCAGTACTTC CASSSENQETQYF
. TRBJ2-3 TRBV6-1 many TGTGCCAGCAGTCGTTCTGGACTGAACACAGATACGCAGTATTTT CASSRSGLNTDTQYF
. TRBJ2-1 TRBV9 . TGTGCCAGCAGCGTAGAAGAGGATGAGCAGTTCTTC CASSVEEDEQFF
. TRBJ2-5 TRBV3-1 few TGTGCCAGCAGCCAAGAATCGGCGCGTCAGGAGACCCAGTACTTC CASSQESARQETQYF
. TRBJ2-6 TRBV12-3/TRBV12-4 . TGTGCCAGCAGTCTTCAGGCCAGCTCTGGGGCCAACGTCCTGACTTTC CASSLQASSGANVLTF
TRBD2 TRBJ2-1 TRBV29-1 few TGCAGCGTCCAAGGTGCTAGCGGGGGGGTGTATGCTTACAATGAGCAGTTCTTC CSVQGASGGVYAYNEQFF
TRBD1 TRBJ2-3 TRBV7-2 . TGTGCCAGCAGCTTGACAGGGCTGGCCACAGATACGCAGTATTTT CASSLTGLATDTQYF
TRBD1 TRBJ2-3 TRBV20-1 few TGCAGTGCTAGTCGGACAGGGGGCGGAACAGATACGCAGTATTTT CSASRTGGGTDTQYF
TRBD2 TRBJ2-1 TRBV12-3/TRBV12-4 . TGTGCCAGCAGAGAACTAGCGGGGACGAGTATAGAGCAGTTCTTC CASRELAGTSIEQFF
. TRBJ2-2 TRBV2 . TGTGCCAGCAGTGAGGGTCCTTTGGGGACCGGGGAGCTGTTTTTT CASSEGPLGTGELFF
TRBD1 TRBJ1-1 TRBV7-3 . TGTGCCAGCAGCCCCACCGGGACAGTGAACACTGAAGCTTTCTTT CASSPTGTVNTEAFF
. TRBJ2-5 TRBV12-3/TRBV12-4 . TGTGCCAGCAGCTTGGGGCAGCAAGCGACCCAGTACTTC CASSLGQQATQYF
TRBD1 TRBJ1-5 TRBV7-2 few TGTGCCAGCAGCCCCGGGACAGACGATCAGCCCCAGCATTTT CASSPGTDDQPQHF
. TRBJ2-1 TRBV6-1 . TGTGCCAGCAGGCAAGGAGGGACCGAGCAGTTCTTC CASRQGGTEQFF
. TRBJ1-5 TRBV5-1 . TGCGCCAGCAGCTTAGGGGAGGACTTACCCCAGCATTTT CASSLGEDLPQHF
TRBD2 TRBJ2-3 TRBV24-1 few TGTGCCACCAGTGATCCGACTAGCCTGGGAACAGATACGCAGTATTTT CATSDPTSLGTDTQYF
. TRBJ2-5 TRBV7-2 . TGTGCCAGCATTCTAAGGGGTAAAGAGACCCAGTACTTC CASILRGKETQYF
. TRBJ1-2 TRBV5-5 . TGTGCCAGCAGCAGCGCCGGGACACCAGTCTATGGCTACACCTTC CASSSAGTPVYGYTF
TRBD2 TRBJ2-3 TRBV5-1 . TGCGCCAGCAGCTTGGCTGGTAGCGGGAGTGCAGATACGCAGTATTTT CASSLAGSGSADTQYF
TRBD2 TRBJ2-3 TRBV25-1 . TGTGCCAGCAGTGTAACTAGCGGGGAACCCACAGATACGCAGTATTTT CASSVTSGEPTDTQYF
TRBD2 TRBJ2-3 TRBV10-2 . TGCGCCAGCAGGCTAGCGGACACAGATACGCAGTATTTT CASRLADTDTQYF
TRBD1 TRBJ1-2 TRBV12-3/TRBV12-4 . TGTGCCAGCAGTCCAGGACAGGGAATGGTCTATGGCTACACCTTC CASSPGQGMVYGYTF
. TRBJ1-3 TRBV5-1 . TGCGCCAGCAGCTTGCCCCAGACACCCGGCTCTGGAAACACCATATATTTT CASSLPQTPGSGNTIYF